Below are 30 T cell receptor beta chains sequenced from a single sample in a study of T cell responses to AZD1222 COVID-19 vaccine. Libraries were prepared by immunoSEQ multiplex PCR; TCRdb keeps only in-frame clonotypes and omits some of them. The sample consists of approximately 110,000 clones, under 95% of them appearing once. Sample: peripheral blood, taken on day 0 of AZD1222 vaccination. These receptors came from an adult in good health.

The chain carries TRBV5-1 and TRBJ1-1; 7 bases align to TRBD1. The ends lost 2 bases at V and 5 bases at J; junction bases unmatched: 3. The V gene's germline CDR1 is SGHRS and CDR2 YFSETQ. The CDR3 covers 13 residues. The CDR3 DNA reads as TGCGCCAGCAGCTTTTCACAGGGGACTGAAGCTTTCTTT. Translation gives CASSFSQGTEAFF.

The genes are TRBV19 and TRBJ2-7, with 9 bases that match TRBD1. The CDR3 has 15 residues. V shed 5 bases, J shed 1 base, and the junction held 6 bases outside the gene matches. The germline gives CDR1 LNHDA, CDR2 SQIVND (reference sequence). The CDR3 loop reads CASSSLGQGSYEQYF. Written as DNA, the CDR3 is TGTGCCAGTAGTTCACTCGGACAGGGGTCCTACGAGCAGTACTTC.

The gene calls are TRBV11-2 and TRBJ2-1, with TRBD1 as a possible D gene (6 bases). Germline V gives CDR1 SGHAT, CDR2 FQNNGV. CDR3 length: 15 amino acids. The V end lost 1 base, the J end lost 2 bases, and 9 bases lay between the germline ends. The CDR3 nucleotides read TGTGCCAGCAGCTTAGGGGGACAACCCTACAATGAGCAGTTCTTC. It yields the protein CASSLGGQPYNEQFF. Full variable domain (missing parts from reference TRBV11-2 and TRBJ2-1): EAGVAQSPRYKIIEKRQSVAFWCNPISGHATLYWYQQILGQGPKLLIQFQNNGVVDDSQLPKDRFSAERLKGVDSTLKIQPAKLEDSAVYLCASSLGGQPYNEQFFGPGTRLTVL.

The gene calls are TRBV7-9 and TRBJ1-2, with TRBD1 matching over 8 bases. The V gene's germline CDR1 is SEHNR and CDR2 FQNEAQ (reference sequence). The CDR3 length is 14 residues. V was pared by 7 bases and J by 0 bases, with 4 bases of the junction left unmatched. CDR3 coding DNA: TGTGCCAGCACTCTACAGGGGGCTAACTATGGCTACACCTTC. Translation: CASTLQGANYGYTF.

There are a few counts of this clone. This chain uses TRBV7-8 with TRBJ1-3; no firm D call. CDR1 and CDR2 (germline): SGHVS, FQNEAQ. Trimming shortened V by 2 bases and J by 4 bases, and 9 bases separated the two germline ends. The CDR3 sequence is 14 residues long. CDR3 residues: CASSLLPGGNTIYF. The DNA for the CDR3 is TGTGCCAGCAGCTTACTTCCGGGGGGAAACACCATATATTTT.

DNA of the CDR3: TGTGCCAGCTCACCCGACAGGCTGATGAACACTGAAGCTTTCTTT. It specifies CASSPDRLMNTEAFF. This chain joins TRBV18 and TRBJ1-1; a weak D match, TRBD1 (6 bases). CDR1 and CDR2 (germline): KGHSH, LQKENI. The length of the CDR3 is 15 residues. Deletions cut 3 bases from V and 0 bases from J, with 11 bases between.

The rearrangement joins TRBV7-2 to TRBJ2-1; 11 positions match TRBD2. Germline V lookup: CDR1 SGHTA, CDR2 FQGNSA. The CDR3 has 15 residues. Trimming took 3 bases from V and 4 from J; bases not matched to a gene: 2. The CDR3 region is CASSFGTSGYNEQFF. CDR3 coding DNA: TGTGCCAGCAGCTTCGGGACTAGCGGATACAATGAGCAGTTCTTC.

CDR3 bases: TGTGCAAGTCGCTTAATTCCAGGCCGGGCAACTAATGAAAAACTGTTTTTT. Its protein product is CASRLIPGRATNEKLFF. The chain joins TRBV12-2 to TRBJ1-4. TRBV12-2 is classified as a pseudogene. The CDR3 covers 17 residues.

J is TRBJ1-5 and V is TRBV6-2 or TRBV6-3; no firm D call. From germline, CDR1 is MNHEY and CDR2 SVGEGT. The CDR3 has 16 residues. V shed 5 bases and J shed 0 bases, with 14 bases lying between them. The CDR3 loop reads CASSMVPGYSNQPQHF. The CDR3 DNA reads TGTGCCAGCAGTATGGTTCCGGGATATAGCAATCAGCCCCAGCATTTT.

The CDR3 spells CASSISTGTDFEKLFF. The CDR3 DNA sequence: TGTGCCAGTAGTATATCGACGGGAACGGATTTCGAAAAACTGTTTTTT. The J gene is TRBJ1-4, the V gene TRBV19, with D uncertain. The CDR3 has 16 amino acids. Looked up from germline, CDR1 is LNHDA and CDR2 is SQIVND (reference sequence). Trimming took 2 bases from V and 8 from J, leaving 18 bases between them.

Only one count was recorded for this clone. The rearrangement uses TRBV11-2 and TRBJ2-2, with D possibly matching TRBD2 (6 bases). Trimming cost V 2 bases and J 4 bases, with 11 bases left between them. CDR3 length equals 15 residues. Germline values: CDR1 SGHAT, CDR2 FQNNGV. Here the CDR3 DNA reads TGTGCCAGCAGCTTATCGGGCGGGGTCACCGGGGAGCTGTTTTTT. This sequence encodes CASSLSGGVTGELFF.

The rearrangement uses TRBV6-5 and TRBJ1-6; no reliable D call. Germline-derived CDR1 and CDR2 are MNHEY and SVGAGI. The CDR3 runs to 14 residues. Trimming took 7 bases from V and 8 from J, leaving 15 bases between them. The CDR3 bases are TGTGCCAGCACAAGGGCCGGTAGGGATTCACCCCTCCACTTT. This translates into CASTRAGRDSPLHF.

This rearrangement joins TRBV11-2 to TRBJ1-3, with D possibly matching TRBD1 (5 bases). This CDR3 has 14 residues. The V end lost 5 bases, the J end lost 0 bases, and 8 bases lay between the germline ends. Germline CDR1 is SGHAT and CDR2 is FQNNGV. The CDR3 loop is CASSPGFSGNTIYF. DNA of the CDR3: TGTGCCAGCAGCCCAGGGTTCTCTGGAAACACCATATATTTT.

The chain couples TRBV6-6 to TRBJ2-7; TRBD2 aligns across 8 bases. Unmatched junction bases numbered 19, after V lost 6 bases and J lost 3 bases. CDR1 MNHNY and CDR2 SVGAGI come from the germline V gene (reference sequence). The CDR3 extends over 18 amino acids. The CDR3, as DNA: TGTGCCAGCAGCCGAACCGTACTAGCGGCCTTGGCCCACTACGAGCAGTACTTC. It translates to CASSRTVLAALAHYEQYF.

The chain employs TRBV7-3 and TRBJ2-3, with 8 bases fitting TRBD1. The germline gives CDR1 SGHTA, CDR2 FQGTGA. V was pared by 5 bases and J by 4 bases, with 8 bases of the junction left unmatched. CDR3 length: 15 residues. CDR3 sequence: CASSPGQGGSDTQYF. In nucleotides, the CDR3 is TGTGCCAGCAGCCCCGGACAGGGTGGTTCAGATACGCAGTATTTT.

This chain uses TRBV3-1 (or the pseudogene TRBV3-2) with TRBJ1-2, with 9 positions matching TRBD1. This CDR3 has 12 residues. The V segment lost 4 bases and the J segment 6 bases; nucleotides outside the gene matches: 0. Germline-derived CDR1 and CDR2 are LGHDT and YNNKEL (reference sequence). The DNA for the CDR3 is TGTGCCAGCAGCCGGACAGGGGATGGCTACACCTTC. Protein product: CASSRTGDGYTF.

This chain links TRBV27 with TRBJ2-1, with TRBD2 matching over 7 bases. V was clipped by 8 bases and J by 9 bases; unmatched bases: 13. The CDR3 length is 14 residues. CDR1 MNHEY and CDR2 SMNVEV come from the germline V gene (reference sequence). CDR3 DNA: TGTGCCAGCGGGGCAGGACTAGAAAGGGGTGAGCAGTTCTTC. It encodes CASGAGLERGEQFF.

The V call is TRBV4-2, the J call TRBJ2-5; 7 bases are a match to TRBD1. With V trimmed by 0 bases and J by 5 bases, 6 bases remained unmatched. This CDR3 region has 15 residues. Germline CDR1 and CDR2: LGHNA and YNFKEQ. The DNA of the CDR3 is TGTGCCAGCAGCCAAGATCCAGGGGGATTGGAGACCCAGTACTTC. It yields the protein CASSQDPGGLETQYF.

The chain employs TRBV13 and TRBJ2-3; TRBD2 aligns across 8 bases. CDR3 length: 16 amino acids. The J segment lost 7 bases and the V segment lost 3 bases, leaving 12 bases of the junction unmatched. Germline values: CDR1 PRHDT, CDR2 FYEKMQ (reference sequence). The CDR3, as DNA: TGTGCCAGCAGCTTCGGGAGTGTGCGGGGGGACAATACGCAGTATTTT. Translating it yields CASSFGSVRGDNTQYF.

This clone was observed a few times. The chain couples TRBV19 to TRBJ1-1; D is uncertain. V lost 3 bases, J lost 0 bases, and 5 bases lay in between. Germline loops: CDR1 LNHDA, CDR2 SQIVND (reference sequence). The CDR3 is made up of 13 amino acids. The CDR3 DNA sequence: TGTGCCAGTAGTATCGACCTGAACACTGAAGCTTTCTTT. It encodes CASSIDLNTEAFF.

V gene TRBV6-5 combines with J gene TRBJ1-6; D remains unclear. The CDR3 runs to 11 residues. V was trimmed by 6 bases and J by 16 bases, leaving 13 bases between them. Germline CDR1 and CDR2: MNHEY and SVGAGI. The DNA of the CDR3 is TGTGCCAGCAGATCCGGGGAAAGACTCCACTTT. It encodes CASRSGERLHF.

The rearrangement links TRBV5-5 to TRBJ2-5, with D possibly TRBD1 on 6 matching bases. The CDR3 runs to 14 residues. The V end lost 4 bases, the J end lost 5 bases, and 15 bases lay between the germline ends. The germline V gene encodes CDR1 SGHKS and CDR2 YYEKEE (reference sequence). The CDR3 reads CASSPRDNLETQYF. The CDR3 bases are TGTGCCAGCAGCCCCCGGGACAATTTGGAGACCCAGTACTTC.

The chain recombines TRBV2 with TRBJ2-6, with D unresolved. V was pared by 6 bases and J by 4 bases, with 7 bases between. The CDR3 extends over 13 amino acids. The germline gives CDR1 SNHLY, CDR2 FYNNEI. As DNA, the CDR3 is TGTGCCAGCAGGGCTCCCGGGGCCAACGTCCTGACTTTC. This translates into CASRAPGANVLTF.

The chain links TRBV5-1 to TRBJ2-1, with 11 positions matching TRBD2. With 3 bases clipped from V and 8 bases from J, the junction kept 10 bases outside the gene matches. Germline lookup yields CDR1 SGHRS and CDR2 YFSETQ. The CDR3 runs to 16 residues. CDR3 nucleotides: TGCGCCAGCAGCTCGCCCGGACTAGCGGGTGGGCATGAGCAGTTCTTC. Translated: CASSSPGLAGGHEQFF.

The rearrangement links TRBV28 to TRBJ2-5; 10 nucleotides match TRBD1. V shed 3 bases, J shed 3 bases, and the junction held 1 base outside the gene matches. The CDR3 loop spans 14 amino acids. The germline gives CDR1 MDHEN, CDR2 SYDVKM. The CDR3 DNA follows: TGTGCCAGCAGTTTGACAGGGGGCAAAGAGACCCAGTACTTC. Translating it yields CASSLTGGKETQYF.

The chain is built from TRBV30 and TRBJ2-1; D might be TRBD1 or TRBD2, each matching 6 bases. CDR3 length: 11 amino acids. The V end lost 3 bases, the J end lost 15 bases, and 15 bases lay between the germline ends. The germline CDR1 and CDR2 sequences are GTSNPN and SVGIG (reference sequence). CDR3 region: CAWRGGGFLFF. Written as DNA, the CDR3 is TGTGCCTGGAGGGGGGGCGGTTTTCTGTTCTTC.

The chain combines TRBV5-6 with TRBJ1-4; a possible D gene is TRBD1 (5 bases). V lost 4 bases, J lost 8 bases, and 18 bases lay in between. CDR1 and CDR2 from the germline V gene are SGHDT and YYEEEE. The CDR3 has 15 residues. The CDR3 loop is CASSPSWQGREKLFF. The CDR3 nucleotides read TGTGCCAGCAGCCCATCGTGGCAGGGAAGGGAAAAACTGTTTTTT.

The rearrangement links TRBV7-8 to TRBJ1-1, with a possible D match to TRBD1 (5 bases). In germline, CDR1 is SGHVS, CDR2 FQNEAQ. The CDR3 loop spans 14 amino acids. V shed 1 base and J shed 1 base, with 7 bases lying between them. CDR3 region: CASSLDGANTEAFF. DNA for the CDR3: TGTGCCAGCAGCTTAGACGGGGCGAACACTGAAGCTTTCTTT.

The chain employs TRBV6-2 or TRBV6-3 and TRBJ1-6; no reliable D call. The CDR3 sequence is 13 residues long. Trimming pared 5 bases from V and 9 bases from J, leaving 11 bases between. Germline values: CDR1 MNHEY, CDR2 SVGEGT. CDR3 nucleotides: TGTGCCAGCAGTGTTGGCGGGCTTTCACCCCTCCACTTT. Protein: CASSVGGLSPLHF.

This chain's CDR3 is CAARGDRGPSEQYF. As DNA, the CDR3 is TGTGCCGCCCGTGGGGACAGGGGGCCGAGCGAGCAGTACTTC. V usage is TRBV30 and J usage is TRBJ2-7; 12 nucleotides match TRBD1. V gave up 8 bases and J gave up 6 bases; unmatched junction bases: 11. Germline CDR1 GTSNPN, CDR2 SVGIG (reference sequence). CDR3 size: 14 residues.